Presented here are 14 T cell receptor beta chains from one specimen sequenced in a study of T-cell memory formation after mild COVID-19 (dated by TCRdb to about 2021). Libraries were prepared through 5' RACE. The reads were generated on an Illumina NovaSeq 6000. TCRdb itself trimmed the public reads at Q25 with fastp, ran MiXCR and retained productive beta chains. Each record represents a unique CDR3 protein, reported with the most common genes and DNA among its rows. Present in this sample are some 250,000 distinct CDR3 sequences, approximately 19% of which were seen just once. Of the sample, about 23% falls within the top ten clones. Sequenced material: PBMCs or a T cell subset sorted from them (not recorded which). These receptors came from a man between 18 and 29 years old who had mild COVID-19 (a few samples of this study predate the infection). The sample titles of this study are shuffled in the database, so cell type and time point are left out; the donor was told from shared clones.

This clonotype has at least ten counts. The V call is TRBV4-1, the J call TRBJ2-4; tentatively, D is TRBD1 or TRBD2 (5 bases each). The CDR3 has 16 amino acids. Between the trimmed V and J ends, which lost 2 bases and 0 bases, there was a span of 11 bases. The germline CDR1 and CDR2 sequences are MGHRA and YSYEKL. CDR3 DNA: TGCGCCAGCAGCCAACCCAGGGACCTAGCCAAAAACATTCAGTACTTC. It codes for CASSQPRDLAKNIQYF.

This clonotype has a count of ten or more. The V gene is TRBV5-1, the J gene TRBJ2-7; 8 bases are shared with TRBD1. Germline-derived CDR1 and CDR2 are SGHRS and YFSETQ. J gave up 5 bases and V 4 bases, and 5 bases lay outside the gene matches. This CDR3 region has 13 residues. The DNA of the CDR3 is TGCGCCAGCAGCCCAGGACAGGGCCACGAGCAGTACGTC. Its translation: CASSPGQGHEQYV.

Only a few counts were recorded for this clonotype. The chain uses TRBV15 and TRBJ1-1, with 9 bases fitting TRBD1. Germline V gives CDR1 LNHNV, CDR2 YYDKDF (reference sequence). Unmatched junction bases numbered 4, after V lost 0 bases and J lost 5 bases. CDR3 length: 15 amino acids. This chain's CDR3 is CATSRDLGQGTEAFF. The DNA for the CDR3 is TGTGCCACCAGCAGAGATCTCGGACAGGGGACTGAAGCTTTCTTT.

The chain couples TRBV7-9 to TRBJ1-2; D not certain. Trimming shortened V by 6 bases and J by 3 bases, and 11 bases separated the two germline ends. CDR3 size: 13 residues. The germline V gene encodes CDR1 SEHNR and CDR2 FQNEAQ (reference sequence). The chain's CDR3 is CASSEQRDYGYTF. CDR3 nucleotide sequence: TGTGCCAGCAGTGAACAGCGCGACTATGGCTACACCTTC.

This rearrangement joins TRBV9 to TRBJ1-2; D perhaps matches TRBD1 (5 bases). Germline CDR1 SGDLS, CDR2 YYNGEE. Trimming left V 3 bases short and J 4 bases short, with 13 bases between. CDR3 length: 14 amino acids. DNA for the CDR3: TGTGCCAGCAGCGCGGGAAGGGGACTCTATGGCTACACCTTC. It encodes CASSAGRGLYGYTF.

The sample holds a few counts of this clonotype. This chain uses TRBV6-5 with TRBJ2-2, with 8 bases matching TRBD1. In germline, CDR1 is MNHEY, CDR2 SVGAGI. The J segment lost 5 bases and the V segment lost 6 bases, leaving 14 bases of the junction unmatched. The CDR3 contains 17 residues. The CDR3 here is CASRYTWTGRQTGELFF. The CDR3 region has the DNA TGTGCCAGCAGATACACATGGACAGGGCGTCAGACCGGGGAGCTGTTTTTT.

The sample holds a few counts of this clonotype. The CDR3 DNA sequence: TGTGCCACAACAGGGTCCCTACTCGATGAGCAGTTCTTC. Translation: CATTGSLLDEQFF. This rearrangement joins TRBV10-3 to TRBJ2-1; D possibly corresponds to TRBD1 (6 bases). This CDR3 region has 13 residues. Germline V gene lookup returns CDR1 ENHRY and CDR2 SYGVKD. V lost 10 bases and J 8 bases, leaving 18 bases between the germline ends.

This clonotype was detected many times. DNA for the CDR3: TGTGCCAGCAGCTTCAGGGATGGTTCACCCCTCCACTTT. The encoded protein is CASSFRDGSPLHF. V usage is TRBV7-2 and J usage is TRBJ1-6; D possibly corresponds to TRBD1 (5 bases). Looked up from germline, CDR1 is SGHTA and CDR2 is FQGNSA. V was trimmed by 3 bases and J by 9 bases, leaving 9 bases between them. This CDR3 has 13 residues. The full variable domain, its missing parts supplied by reference TRBV7-2 and TRBJ1-6, is GAGVSQSPSNKVTEKGKDVELRCDPISGHTALYWYRQSLGQGLEFLIYFQGNSAPDKSGLPSDRFSAERTGGSVSTLTIQRTQQEDSAVYLCASSFRDGSPLHFGNGTRLTVT.

The V gene is TRBV5-1, the J gene TRBJ1-1; 7 nucleotides match TRBD1. Trimming removed 4 bases from V and 3 bases from J; junction bases left unmatched: 3. The length of the CDR3 is 13 residues. The germline V gene encodes CDR1 SGHRS and CDR2 YFSETQ. The chain's CDR3 is CASSPTGDTEAFF. CDR3 sequence (DNA): TGCGCCAGCAGCCCTACAGGGGACACTGAAGCTTTCTTT.

This clonotype was picked up many times. The chain couples TRBV12-3 or TRBV12-4 to TRBJ2-7; D remains unclear. V shed 2 bases and J shed 5 bases, with 4 bases lying between them. This CDR3 has 11 amino acids. CDR3 DNA: TGTGCCAGCAGTTTATCCCACGAGCAGTACTTC. Protein sequence: CASSLSHEQYF.

The chain combines TRBV5-1 with TRBJ2-4, with D tentatively TRBD1 (6 bases). The V end was cut by 2 bases, the J end by 10 bases, with 16 bases between. This CDR3 comprises 14 residues. CDR1 is SGHRS and CDR2 is YFSETQ in the germline V gene. In DNA, the CDR3 is TGCGCCAGCAGCTTAGAACAGGGCTCGTGGATTCAGTACTTC. Translating gives CASSLEQGSWIQYF.

The chain carries TRBV9 and TRBJ1-6; D is unresolved. The CDR3 covers 16 residues. V was clipped by 7 bases and J by 6 bases, with 20 bases between them. The germline V gene has CDR1 SGDLS and CDR2 YYNGEE. CDR3 sequence (DNA): TGTGCCAGCTCCACCTTTGACGTCAGATCTAATTCACCCCTCCACTTT. This translates into CASSTFDVRSNSPLHF.

This clonotype was observed a few times. V gene TRBV27 combines with J gene TRBJ2-1; tentative D call: TRBD2 (5 bases). Germline CDR1 is MNHEY and CDR2 is SMNVEV (reference sequence). The CDR3 extends over 16 amino acids. Trimming cost V 2 bases and J 4 bases, with 15 bases left between them. CDR3 coding DNA: TGTGCCAGCAGTTTAATCGCCCGAGGGCCGTACAATGAGCAGTTCTTC. This gives the protein CASSLIARGPYNEQFF.

This clonotype was recorded a few times. The rearrangement links TRBV29-1 to TRBJ1-1, with D hard to call. Trimming took off 4 bases at V and 0 bases at J, with 12 bases between the two ends. The CDR3 has 14 amino acids. Germline lookup yields CDR1 SQVTM and CDR2 ANQGSEA. CDR3 sequence: CSVVILDLNTEAFF. CDR3 DNA sequence: TGCAGCGTTGTCATCTTGGACCTGAACACTGAAGCTTTCTTT.